These T cell receptor beta chains were read from a single sample in a study of cytomegalovirus exposure and HLA in healthy donors. The table came from immunoSEQ multiplex PCR; TCRdb's copy has only in-frame clones and leaves some out. The data contain some 150,000 clones, about 75% of them singletons. Sequencing was carried out using PBMCs. Receptor source: a man aged 40-55 years in good health and CMV-seronegative. The CDR3 runs from the conserved cysteine through the conserved F or W. D genes are given only for firm matches. Clone size is shown for a subset of rows, as once, few, many or a class of expanded clone.

V gene	clone size	D gene	J gene	CDR3 protein	CDR3 DNA
TRBV6-1	few	.	TRBJ2-7	CASKGQPYEQYF	TGTGCCAGCAAAGGACAGCCCTACGAGCAGTACTTC
TRBV7-9	.	.	TRBJ1-1	CASIGTGREAFF	TGTGCCAGCATCGGAACAGGGCGGGAAGCTTTCTTT
TRBV2	few	TRBD1	TRBJ1-1	CASRETGVTEAFF	TGTGCCAGCAGGGAAACAGGGGTAACTGAAGCTTTCTTT
TRBV10-3	.	.	TRBJ1-1	CAISGQGPYTEAFF	TGTGCCATCAGTGGCCAGGGGCCTTACACTGAAGCTTTCTTT
TRBV5-6	.	TRBD1	TRBJ1-2	CASSGPGQGSGYTF	TGTGCCAGCAGCGGACCGGGACAGGGCTCTGGCTACACCTTC
TRBV5-3	.	TRBD2	TRBJ2-1	CARSLGGAGGLPTCEQFF	TGTGCCAGAAGCTTGGGCGGAGCGGGGGGCCTCCCTACATGTGAGCAGTTCTTC
TRBV7-8	once	.	TRBJ1-3	CASSRGPLTGNTIYF	TGTGCCAGCAGCCGAGGGCCACTTACTGGAAACACCATATATTTT
TRBV5-1	.	TRBD1	TRBJ1-1	CASSSGQGNTEAFF	TGCGCCAGCAGCTCGGGACAGGGCAACACTGAAGCTTTCTTT
TRBV20-1	.	.	TRBJ1-1	CSAMRYTEAFF	TGCAGTGCTATGAGGTACACTGAAGCTTTCTTT
TRBV7-2	.	TRBD2	TRBJ2-5	CASSRAGLAGGQETQYF	TGTGCCAGCAGCCGGGCGGGACTAGCGGGGGGGCAAGAGACCCAGTACTTC
TRBV9	.	.	TRBJ2-2	CASSVFQGVTGELFF	TGTGCCAGCAGCGTGTTTCAGGGCGTCACCGGGGAGCTGTTTTTT
TRBV7-8	.	TRBD1	TRBJ1-6	CASSPSPGQTNSPLHF	TGTGCCAGCAGCCCTAGCCCGGGACAGACTAATTCACCCCTCCACTTT
TRBV4-1	.	.	TRBJ2-1	CASSHPGSYSDNEQFF	TGCGCCAGCAGCCATCCCGGCTCTTACAGTGACAATGAGCAGTTCTTC
TRBV5-1	.	TRBD2	TRBJ2-7	CASSLTDPGLGVYEQYF	TGCGCCAGCAGTCTGACTGATCCGGGACTAGGGGTCTACGAGCAGTACTTC
TRBV5-1	once	TRBD1	TRBJ2-2	CASSADRGNAAGELFF	TGCGCCAGCAGCGCGGACAGGGGGAATGCCGCCGGGGAGCTGTTTTTT
TRBV4-2	.	.	TRBJ1-1	CAGSQQEGMNTEAFF	TGTGCCGGCAGCCAACAGGAGGGTATGAACACTGAAGCTTTCTTT
TRBV7-2	.	TRBD1	TRBJ1-1	CASSLEQGTEAFF	TGTGCCAGCAGCTTAGAACAGGGGACTGAAGCTTTCTTT
TRBV7-3	.	TRBD1	TRBJ2-2	CASSLTGTGGRIGELFF	TGTGCCAGCAGCTTAACAGGGACAGGGGGCAGGATCGGGGAGCTGTTTTTT
TRBV19	many	TRBD1	TRBJ1-3	CASSMRTGGSGNTIYF	TGTGCCAGTAGTATGCGGACAGGGGGCTCTGGAAACACCATATATTTT
TRBV5-6	few	.	TRBJ2-1	CASSYPRDNEQFF	TGTGCCAGCAGCTACCCTAGAGACAATGAGCAGTTCTTC
TRBV7-9	.	.	TRBJ1-2	CASSLESLSGTF	TGTGCCAGCAGCTTAGAGTCCCTTTCGGGAACCTTC
TRBV9	.	TRBD1	TRBJ1-1	CASRSPGQGTEAFF	TGTGCCAGCAGGTCCCCGGGACAGGGAACTGAAGCTTTCTTT
TRBV28	.	TRBD2	TRBJ2-1	CASRAGGERSYNEQFF	TGTGCCAGCAGGGCGGGGGGGGAGCGCTCCTACAATGAGCAGTTCTTC
TRBV2	.	TRBD2	TRBJ2-5	CASLERGETQYF	TGTGCCAGCTTAGAGCGGGGGGAGACCCAGTACTTC